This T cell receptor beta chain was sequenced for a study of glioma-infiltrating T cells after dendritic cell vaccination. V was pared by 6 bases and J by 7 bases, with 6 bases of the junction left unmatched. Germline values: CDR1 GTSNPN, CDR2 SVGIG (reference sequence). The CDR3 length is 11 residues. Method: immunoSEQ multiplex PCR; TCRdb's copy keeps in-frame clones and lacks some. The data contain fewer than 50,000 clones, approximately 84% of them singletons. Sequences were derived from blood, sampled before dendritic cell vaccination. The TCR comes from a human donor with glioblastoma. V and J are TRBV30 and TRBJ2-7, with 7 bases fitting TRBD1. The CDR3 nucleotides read TGTGCCTGCTACAGGGGCGGGGAGCAGTACTTC. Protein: CACYRGGEQYF.